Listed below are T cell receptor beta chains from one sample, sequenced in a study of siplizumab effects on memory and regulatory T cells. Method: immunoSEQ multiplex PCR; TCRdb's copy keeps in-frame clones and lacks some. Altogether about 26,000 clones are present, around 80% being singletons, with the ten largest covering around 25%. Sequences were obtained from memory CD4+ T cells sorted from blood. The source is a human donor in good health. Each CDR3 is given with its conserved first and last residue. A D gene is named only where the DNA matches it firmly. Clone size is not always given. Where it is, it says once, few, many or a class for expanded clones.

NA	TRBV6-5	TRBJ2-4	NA	TGTGCCAGCAGTTACCATAACCCGGGGTCCAAAAACATTCAGTACTTC	CASSYHNPGSKNIQYF
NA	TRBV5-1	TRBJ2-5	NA	TGCGCCAGCAGCTTGTCCGGGGAGACCCAGTACTTC	CASSLSGETQYF
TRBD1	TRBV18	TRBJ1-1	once	TGTGCCAGCTCACCCCGGACAGGGATCGCTGAAGCTTTCTTT	CASSPRTGIAEAFF
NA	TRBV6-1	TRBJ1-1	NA	TGTGCCAGCTGTGAGGGGAACACTGAAGCTTTCTTT	CASCEGNTEAFF
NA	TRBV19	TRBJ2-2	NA	TGTGCCAGTAGCCCCGGGCTAGTATCGGCCGGGGAGCTGTTTTTT	CASSPGLVSAGELFF
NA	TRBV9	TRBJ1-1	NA	TGTGCCAGCAGCGTAGCTTCGACTTCGACTGAAGCTTTCTTT	CASSVASTSTEAFF
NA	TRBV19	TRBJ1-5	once	TGTGCCAGTAGTATAGGAAGGGAGTGGCAGCCCCAGCATTTT	CASSIGREWQPQHF
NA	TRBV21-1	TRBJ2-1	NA	TGTGCCAGCAGCAAAGAGCGACAGTACAATGAGCAGTTCTTC	CASSKERQYNEQFF
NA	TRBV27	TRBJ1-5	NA	TGTGCCAGCAGTTACACCGAGGCTCAGCCCCAGCATTTT	CASSYTEAQPQHF
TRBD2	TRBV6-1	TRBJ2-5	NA	TGTGCCAGCAAAGAGGGACTAGCGGTTCACTTC	CASKEGLAVHF
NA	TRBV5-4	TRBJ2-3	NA	TGTGCCAGCAGCTTGGGAGGTAGAGGGTCAGATACGCAGTATTTT	CASSLGGRGSDTQYF
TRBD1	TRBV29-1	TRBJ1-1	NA	TGCAGCGTGGGACAGGGAAGCACTGAAGCTTTCTTT	CSVGQGSTEAFF
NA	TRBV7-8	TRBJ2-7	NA	TGTGCCAGCAGCTTACGGGGAGAGCAGTACTTC	CASSLRGEQYF
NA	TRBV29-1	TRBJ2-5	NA	TGCAGCGTTCCGGAGCGGTCTTCCTATCGAGAGACCCAGTACTTC	CSVPERSSYRETQYF
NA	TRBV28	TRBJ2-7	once	TGTGCCAGCAGTTCCCTAGACCCAAGCGGCTACGAGCAGTACTTC	CASSSLDPSGYEQYF